These T cell receptor beta chains were read from a single sample in a study of T cell changes during pregnancy in multiple sclerosis. Assay used: immunoSEQ multiplex PCR; TCRdb lists only in-frame clones, some missing. The table has tens of thousands of clones, under 95% seen once; the top ten hold approximately 0.61%. The sequencing here drew on CD4+ T cells from peripheral blood mononuclear cells, taken in the third trimester of pregnancy. These receptors were obtained from a female donor with multiple sclerosis, enrolled in a pregnancy study. CDR3s leave out the opening cysteine and the closing phenylalanine or tryptophan. Only some rows state a clone size, as once, few, many or a class for expanded clones.

CDR3aa | abundance | j_gene | len | v_gene
ASSGPGFSGANVLT | NA | TRBJ2-6 | 14 | TRBV7-9
ASSLAPGASNYGYT | few | TRBJ1-2 | 14 | TRBV7-2
ASSQDRGANTGELF | NA | TRBJ2-2 | 14 | TRBV4-3
ASSGTGARTEAF | NA | TRBJ1-1 | 12 | TRBV28
ASDPRGQGVETQY | NA | TRBJ2-5 | 13 | TRBV5-1
ASRVSGTGANVLT | once | TRBJ2-6 | 13 | TRBV7-2
ASSPGLAGGGQF | NA | TRBJ2-1 | 12 | TRBV11-3
ASSITGGSYNEQF | NA | TRBJ2-1 | 13 | TRBV19
ASSVSPREGYYGYT | NA | TRBJ1-2 | 14 | TRBV4-1
ASSLKTSGGGGAVY | NA | TRBJ2-7 | 14 | TRBV7-6
ASSPLEGLSIQY | NA | TRBJ2-4 | 12 | TRBV18
ASSPTSLAANVLT | NA | TRBJ2-6 | 13 | TRBV18
ASSPRLAATDTQY | NA | TRBJ2-3 | 13 | TRBV9
ASSFDQRNTGELF | NA | TRBJ2-2 | 13 | TRBV28
ASSSGQGAVETQY | NA | TRBJ2-5 | 13 | TRBV7-3
ASSSDDSRNTEAF | NA | TRBJ1-1 | 13 | TRBV6-5
ASSLKGITNYSNQPQH | NA | TRBJ1-5 | 16 | TRBV27
ASSFTSGLGETQY | NA | TRBJ2-5 | 13 | TRBV9
ASSLTSARIYEQY | NA | TRBJ2-7 | 13 | TRBV5-1
ASSKTGGNEKLF | once | TRBJ1-4 | 12 | TRBV7-9
ASSLVVRGYQGYT | NA | TRBJ1-2 | 13 | TRBV28
ASSSQGHNQPQH | NA | TRBJ1-5 | 12 | TRBV7-9
ASSSLGTGGPGGILALH | NA | TRBJ1-6 | 17 | TRBV27
ARSMDSSGANVLT | NA | TRBJ2-6 | 13 | TRBV5-3
ASSQRGQIPYEQY | NA | TRBJ2-7 | 13 | TRBV23-1
ASTAGGFQY | NA | TRBJ2-7 | 9 | TRBV6-6
ASSLGDRGNIQY | NA | TRBJ2-4 | 12 | TRBV7-9
ASSRAGGPQY | NA | TRBJ2-5 | 10 | TRBV7-3
ASSSGVGYGYT | NA | TRBJ1-2 | 11 | TRBV7-2
ASRTTGGALGEQY | NA | TRBJ2-7 | 13 | TRBV2
ASSPQVTGANVLT | NA | TRBJ2-6 | 13 | TRBV5-1
ASTRSDRGNYGYT | NA | TRBJ1-2 | 13 | TRBV7-9
ASKAGQTNTGELF | NA | TRBJ2-2 | 13 | TRBV2
ASSPENWNTEAF | NA | TRBJ1-1 | 12 | TRBV18
ASSPTDSYEQY | NA | TRBJ2-7 | 11 | TRBV6-6
ASSLYKPGSPLH | few | TRBJ1-6 | 12 | TRBV7-2
ASSSQGLAGGADTQY | NA | TRBJ2-3 | 15 | TRBV28
ASSENRGGNQPQH | NA | TRBJ1-5 | 13 | TRBV6-1
ASSKAGSYEQY | NA | TRBJ2-7 | 11 | TRBV5-1
ASSLGIGANTGELF | NA | TRBJ2-2 | 14 | TRBV7-6
ASSLSLQGAGEKLF | NA | TRBJ1-4 | 14 | TRBV27
ASSEKERDYNEQF | NA | TRBJ2-1 | 13 | TRBV6-1
ASSLLAERTEAF | NA | TRBJ1-1 | 12 | TRBV18
SVGAARGTEAF | NA | TRBJ1-1 | 11 | TRBV29-1
ASSLGQGAYEQY | once | TRBJ2-7 | 12 | TRBV11-2
SVEAADEQY | NA | TRBJ2-7 | 9 | TRBV29-1
ASSVRDRGADGYT | once | TRBJ1-2 | 13 | TRBV5-1
ASSLLGTVREKLF | NA | TRBJ1-4 | 13 | TRBV5-1
ASTTHGTGLNTGELF | few | TRBJ2-2 | 15 | TRBV19
ASSPVRGLGTEAF | NA | TRBJ1-1 | 13 | TRBV7-2
ASSSPSQGLAGVQF | NA | TRBJ2-1 | 14 | TRBV7-3
ASSVLGHNTEAF | NA | TRBJ1-1 | 12 | TRBV9
ATSRDGAANEKLF | NA | TRBJ1-4 | 13 | TRBV15
ASSTPTLAGGPRSYNEQF | NA | TRBJ2-1 | 18 | TRBV5-1
ASSLTEASSYNEQF | NA | TRBJ2-1 | 14 | TRBV5-1
ASSPDRAGGIYGYT | NA | TRBJ1-2 | 14 | TRBV18
ASSLGRRADTQY | once | TRBJ2-3 | 12 | TRBV5-1
AWRARGNFNNEQF | NA | TRBJ2-1 | 13 | TRBV30
ASSTLRQGTSRTGELF | once | TRBJ2-2 | 16 | TRBV19
ASRMFSGLSNQPQH | NA | TRBJ1-5 | 14 | TRBV28